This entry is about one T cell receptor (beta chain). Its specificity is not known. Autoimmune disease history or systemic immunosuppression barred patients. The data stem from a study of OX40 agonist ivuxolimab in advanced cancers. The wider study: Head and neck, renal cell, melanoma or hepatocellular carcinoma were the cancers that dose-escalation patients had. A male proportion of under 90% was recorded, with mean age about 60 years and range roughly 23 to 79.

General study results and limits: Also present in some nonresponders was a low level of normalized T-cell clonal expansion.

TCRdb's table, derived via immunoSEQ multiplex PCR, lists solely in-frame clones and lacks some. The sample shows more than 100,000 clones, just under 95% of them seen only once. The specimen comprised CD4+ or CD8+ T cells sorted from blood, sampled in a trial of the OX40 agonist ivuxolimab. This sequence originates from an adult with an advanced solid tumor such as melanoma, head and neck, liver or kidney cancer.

This CDR3 is CASSPSYSSYNEQFF. The CDR3 region has the DNA TGTGCCAGTAGTCCATCTTATAGCTCCTACAATGAGCAGTTCTTC. The rearrangement joins TRBV19 to TRBJ2-1; no reliable D call. Germline V gene lookup returns CDR1 LNHDA and CDR2 SQIVND (reference sequence). This CDR3 is built from 15 residues. V lost 5 bases, J lost 0 bases, and 11 bases lay in between.